Sequencing of this TCR beta chain was carried out in a study of shared clonotypes between healthy human individuals. Sequencing was performed on unsorted PBMC DNA using ten immunoSEQ deep assay plates. The protocol was immunoSEQ multiplex PCR, while the TCRdb copy is restricted to in-frame clones and leaves out a portion. Here the sample spans some 530,000 clones, 70% to 85% being singletons. All of the donors resided in Nashville, Tennessee, and each was a Caucasian adult. Trimming left V 3 bases short and J 7 bases short, with 16 bases between. This CDR3 comprises 15 residues. The germline V gene has CDR1 SQVTM and CDR2 ANQGSEA.

The sequencing input was PBMCs. The source of this sequence is a woman in her forties in good health. Some clones in this sample may be carry-over from other donors' samples. The J gene is TRBJ1-6, the V gene TRBV29-1; D possibly corresponds to TRBD1 (6 bases). CDR3 sequence: CSVEPAVGGNSPLHF. CDR3 coding DNA: TGCAGCGTTGAGCCCGCCGTGGGGGGCAATTCACCCCTCCACTTT. Using reference TRBV29-1 and TRBJ1-6 for the parts outside the CDR3, the full variable domain is SAVISQKPSRDICQRGTSLTIQCQVDSQVTMMFWYRQQPGQSLTLIATANQGSEATYESGFVIDKFPISRPNLTFSTLTVSNMSPEDSSIYLCSVEPAVGGNSPLHFGNGTRLTVT.